This TCR beta chain is drawn from a study of control samples from healthy donors and cancer patients. Profiling relied on immunoSEQ multiplex PCR, and the TCRdb table lists in-frame clones only, not all of them. The table records around 190,000 clones, nearly 90% of them present only once. From germline, CDR1 is LGHNA and CDR2 YSLEER. This CDR3 contains 18 residues. V lost 7 bases and J 1 base, leaving 24 bases between the germline ends. The receptor was derived from a woman aged 45-65 years in good health. The chain employs TRBV4-3 and TRBJ2-3, with D maybe TRBD2 (6 bases). What was sequenced was blood. The CDR3 region is CASKRTLNAGGGTDTQYF. The CDR3 nucleotides read TGCGCCAGCAAACGGACCCTTAATGCTGGCGGGGGCACAGATACGCAGTATTTT.